This paragraph covers one T cell receptor (beta chain) sequence. Unmatched junction bases numbered 7, after V lost 0 bases and J lost 5 bases. The CDR3 is 16 amino acids. Looked up from germline, CDR1 is SGDLS and CDR2 is YYNGEE. These data come from a study of blood T cell repertoires in COVID-19. Study details: Nucleic acid was either cDNA or gDNA, and it came from T cells, B-cell-depleted T cells, or PBMCs.

The assay was immunoSEQ multiplex PCR, and TCRdb's table has in-frame clones only and misses some. The profile shows 220,000 or so clones, about 89% of them singletons. J is TRBJ2-3 and V is TRBV9; 9 nucleotides agree with TRBD2. The specimen sequenced was peripheral blood. This sequence originates from a man in his 60s who had recovered from COVID-19. CDR3 amino acids: CASSVGVSGSGDTQYF. DNA of the CDR3: TGTGCCAGCAGCGTAGGGGTTAGCGGGAGTGGAGATACGCAGTATTTT.